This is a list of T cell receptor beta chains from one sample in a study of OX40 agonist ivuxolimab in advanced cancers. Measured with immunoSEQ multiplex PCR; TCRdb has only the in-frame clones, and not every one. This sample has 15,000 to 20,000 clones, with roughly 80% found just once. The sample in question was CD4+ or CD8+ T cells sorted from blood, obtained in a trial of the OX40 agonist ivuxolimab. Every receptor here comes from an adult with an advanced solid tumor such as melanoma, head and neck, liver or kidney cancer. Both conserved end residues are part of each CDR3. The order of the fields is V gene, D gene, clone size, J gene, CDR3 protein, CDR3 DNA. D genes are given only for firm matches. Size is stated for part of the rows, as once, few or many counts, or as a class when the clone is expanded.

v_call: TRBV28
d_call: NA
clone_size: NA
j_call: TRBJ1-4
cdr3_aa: CASRPREGNPNEKLFF
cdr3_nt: TGTGCCAGCAGACCCCGGGAGGGTAACCCTAATGAAAAACTGTTTTTT

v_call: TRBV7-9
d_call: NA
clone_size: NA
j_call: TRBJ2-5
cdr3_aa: CASSLAGVETQYF
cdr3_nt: TGTGCCAGCAGCTTAGCGGGAGTGGAGACCCAGTACTTC

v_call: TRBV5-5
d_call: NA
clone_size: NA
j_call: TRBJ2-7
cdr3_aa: CASSFGPSLYEQYF
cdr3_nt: TGTGCCAGCAGCTTTGGCCCCAGCCTGTACGAGCAGTACTTC

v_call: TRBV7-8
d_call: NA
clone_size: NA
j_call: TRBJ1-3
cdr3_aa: CASSLAVLKGPSSGNTIYF
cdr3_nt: TGTGCCAGCAGCTTAGCGGTTTTGAAAGGTCCTAGCTCTGGAAACACCATATATTTT

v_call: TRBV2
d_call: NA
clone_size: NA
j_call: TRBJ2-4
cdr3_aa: CASSEERGAKNIQYF
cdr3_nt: TGTGCCAGCAGTGAAGAGAGGGGGGCCAAAAACATTCAGTACTTC

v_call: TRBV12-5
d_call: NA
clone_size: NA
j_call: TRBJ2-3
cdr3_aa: CASGLDRGTQYF
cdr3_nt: TGTGCTAGTGGTTTGGATCGGGGTACGCAGTATTTT

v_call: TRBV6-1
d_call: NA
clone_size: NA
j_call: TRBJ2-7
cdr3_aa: CASYTGTYEQYF
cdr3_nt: TGTGCCAGTTACACGGGTACCTACGAGCAGTACTTC

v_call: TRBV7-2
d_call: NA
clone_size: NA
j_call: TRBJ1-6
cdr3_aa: CASSSGRSNSPLHF
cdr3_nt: TGTGCCAGCAGCTCAGGGCGGAGTAATTCACCCCTCCACTTT

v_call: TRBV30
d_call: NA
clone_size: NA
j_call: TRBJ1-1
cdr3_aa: CAWERGGGEAFF
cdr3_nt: TGTGCCTGGGAAAGGGGTGGGGGTGAAGCTTTCTTT

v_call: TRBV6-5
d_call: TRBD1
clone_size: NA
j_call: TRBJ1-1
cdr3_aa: CASRRQGARNTEAFF
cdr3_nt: TGTGCCAGCAGACGACAGGGGGCCCGTAACACTGAAGCTTTCTTT

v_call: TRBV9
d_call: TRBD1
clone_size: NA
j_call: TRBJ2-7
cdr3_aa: CASSKGQESFEQYF
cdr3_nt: TGTGCCAGCAGCAAGGGACAGGAGTCGTTCGAGCAGTACTTC

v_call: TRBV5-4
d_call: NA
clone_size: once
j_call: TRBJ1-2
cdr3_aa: CASSMDGNYGYTF
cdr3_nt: TGTGCCAGCAGCATGGACGGAAACTATGGCTACACCTTC

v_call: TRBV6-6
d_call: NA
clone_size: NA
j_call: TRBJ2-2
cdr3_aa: CATSNLRLVSGELFF
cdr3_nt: TGTGCCACTTCGAATCTGCGGCTAGTGTCCGGGGAGCTGTTTTTT

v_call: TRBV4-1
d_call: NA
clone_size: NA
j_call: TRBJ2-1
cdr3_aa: CASSQASTRPYNEQFF
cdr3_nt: TGCGCCAGCAGCCAAGCCTCAACCAGACCTTACAATGAGCAGTTCTTC

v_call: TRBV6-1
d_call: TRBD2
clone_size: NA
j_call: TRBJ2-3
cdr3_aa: CASSEAVGRASDTQYF
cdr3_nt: TGTGCCAGCAGTGAAGCGGTCGGGAGGGCCTCAGATACGCAGTATTTT

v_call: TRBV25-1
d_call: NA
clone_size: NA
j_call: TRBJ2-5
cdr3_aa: CASSYSGDWETQYF
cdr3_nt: TGTGCCAGCAGTTACTCGGGAGATTGGGAGACCCAGTACTTC

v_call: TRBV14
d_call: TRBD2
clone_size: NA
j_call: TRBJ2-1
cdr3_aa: CASSQSGRARNEQFF
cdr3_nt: TGTGCCAGCAGCCAAAGCGGGAGGGCCCGCAATGAGCAGTTCTTC

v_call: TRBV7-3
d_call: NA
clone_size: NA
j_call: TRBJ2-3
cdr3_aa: CASSLIGGGQGDTQYF
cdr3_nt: TGTGCCAGCAGCTTAATTGGTGGGGGCCAAGGGGATACGCAGTATTTT

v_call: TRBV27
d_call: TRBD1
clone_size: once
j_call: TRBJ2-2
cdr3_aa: CASSLSLQGASGELFF
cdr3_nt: TGTGCCAGCAGTTTAAGTTTGCAGGGGGCATCCGGGGAGCTGTTTTTT

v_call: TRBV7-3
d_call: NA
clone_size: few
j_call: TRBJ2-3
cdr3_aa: CASSFNGGVPTDTQYF
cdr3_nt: TGTGCCAGCAGCTTTAACGGCGGGGTCCCCACAGATACGCAGTATTTT

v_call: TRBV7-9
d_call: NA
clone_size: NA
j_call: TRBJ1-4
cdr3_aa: CASSPVRGRNEKLFF
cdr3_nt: TGTGCCAGCAGCCCTGTGAGGGGCCGTAATGAAAAACTGTTTTTT

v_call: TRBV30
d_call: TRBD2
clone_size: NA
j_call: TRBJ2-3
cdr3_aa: CASTGGALGDTQYF
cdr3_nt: TGTGCATCGACGGGGGGGGCCTTGGGAGATACGCAGTATTTT

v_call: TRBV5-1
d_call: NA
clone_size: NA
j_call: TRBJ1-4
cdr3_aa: CASSFAGNTNEKLFF
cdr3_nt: TGCGCCAGCAGCTTCGCAGGGAACACTAATGAAAAACTGTTTTTT

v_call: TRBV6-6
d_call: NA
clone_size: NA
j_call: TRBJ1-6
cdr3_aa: CASSYRGARNSPLHF
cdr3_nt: TGTGCCAGCAGTTACCGGGGCGCGAGGAATTCACCCCTCCACTTT

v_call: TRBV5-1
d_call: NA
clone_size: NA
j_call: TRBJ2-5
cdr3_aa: CASSLGTLQETQYF
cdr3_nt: TGCGCCAGCAGCTTAGGGACACTCCAAGAGACCCAGTACTTC

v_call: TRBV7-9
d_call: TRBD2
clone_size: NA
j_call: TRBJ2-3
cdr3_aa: CASSLALAGTDTQYF
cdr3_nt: TGTGCCAGCAGCTTAGCGCTAGCGGGCACAGATACGCAGTATTTT

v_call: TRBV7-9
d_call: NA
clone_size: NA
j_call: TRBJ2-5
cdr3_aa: CASSLGAGSETQYF
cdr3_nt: TGTGCCAGCAGCTTAGGGGCAGGGTCGGAGACCCAGTACTTC

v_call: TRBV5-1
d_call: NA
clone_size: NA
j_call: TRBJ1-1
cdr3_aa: CASSPGTRTEAFF
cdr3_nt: TGCGCCAGCAGCCCAGGAACTAGGACTGAAGCTTTCTTT

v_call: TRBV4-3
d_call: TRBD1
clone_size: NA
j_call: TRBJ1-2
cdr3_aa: CASSGTGVGYGYTF
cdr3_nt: TGCGCCAGCAGCGGAACAGGGGTTGGGTATGGCTACACCTTC

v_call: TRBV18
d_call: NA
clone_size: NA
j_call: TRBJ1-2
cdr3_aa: CASSPGGWNYGYTF
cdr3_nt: TGTGCCAGCTCACCGGGGGGCTGGAACTATGGCTACACCTTC

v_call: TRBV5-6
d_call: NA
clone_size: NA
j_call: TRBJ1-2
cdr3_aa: CASSLGAGAYGYTF
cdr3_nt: TGTGCCAGCAGCTTGGGGGCAGGGGCCTATGGCTACACCTTC

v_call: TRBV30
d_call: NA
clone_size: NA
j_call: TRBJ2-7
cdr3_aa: CAWSGRRPYYEQYF
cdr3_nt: TGTGCCTGGAGTGGCCGACGCCCTTATTACGAGCAGTACTTC

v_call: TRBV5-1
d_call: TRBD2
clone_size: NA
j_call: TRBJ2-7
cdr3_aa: CASSSGGPSGSYEQYF
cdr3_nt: TGCGCCAGCAGCTCCGGAGGTCCTAGCGGTTCCTACGAGCAGTACTTC

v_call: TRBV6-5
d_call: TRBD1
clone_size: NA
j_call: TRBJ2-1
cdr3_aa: CASTKDRGSYNEQFF
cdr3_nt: TGTGCCAGCACGAAAGACAGGGGCTCCTACAATGAGCAGTTCTTC

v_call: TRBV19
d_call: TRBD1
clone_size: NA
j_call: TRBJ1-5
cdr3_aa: CASSTRQGPASNQPQHF
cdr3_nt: TGTGCCAGTAGTACTAGACAGGGACCCGCTAGCAATCAGCCCCAGCATTTT

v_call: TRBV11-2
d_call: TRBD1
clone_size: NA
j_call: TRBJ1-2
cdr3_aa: CASSRTGRYGYTF
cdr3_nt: TGTGCCAGCAGCCGGACAGGGAGGTATGGCTACACCTTC

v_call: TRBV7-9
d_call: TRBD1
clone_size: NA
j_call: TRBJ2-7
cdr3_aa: CASSSGRTGWEQYF
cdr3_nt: TGTGCCAGCAGCTCCGGCCGGACAGGGTGGGAGCAGTACTTC

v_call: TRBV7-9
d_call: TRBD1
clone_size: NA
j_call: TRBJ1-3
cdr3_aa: CASSPRTGLVGNTIYF
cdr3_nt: TGTGCCAGCAGCCCCAGGACAGGACTAGTTGGAAACACCATATATTTT

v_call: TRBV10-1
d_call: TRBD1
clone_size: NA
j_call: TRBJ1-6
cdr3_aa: CASRKGTGASLPSPLHF
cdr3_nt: TGCGCCAGCAGAAAAGGGACAGGGGCGTCTTTACCCTCACCCCTCCACTTT